Presented here are 28 T cell receptor beta chains from one specimen sequenced in a study of beta chain features in type 1 diabetes. Study-level results: Among patients with Type 1 diabetes, TCRB CDR3s were moderately but significantly shorter in every one of the four CD4+ subsets.

Sequencing targeted expressed TCRB transcripts, as all isolated RNA had been reverse transcribed. Profiled with immunoSEQ multiplex PCR; TCRdb holds only in-frame clones, not every one. The data hold about 230,000 clones, with 16% observed a single time. These receptors have no known antigen. Sequencing input: naive CD4+ T cells from blood. Receptors originate from a man aged 25 to 40 with type 1 diabetes.

In its sample, this clone was seen a few times. The CDR3 here is CASSPEGIRAGANVLTF. The CDR3 nucleotides are TGTGCCAGCTCACCCGAGGGGATCAGGGCTGGGGCCAACGTCCTGACTTTC. The V call is TRBV18, the J call TRBJ2-6; possibly TRBD1 or TRBD2 for D (5 bases each). The CDR3 extends over 17 amino acids. The V gene's germline CDR1 is KGHSH and CDR2 LQKENI. V was clipped by 3 bases and J by 2 bases, with 14 bases between them.

The V gene is TRBV28, the J gene TRBJ2-3; D is unclear. Germline CDR1 MDHEN, CDR2 SYDVKM. Trimming stripped 3 bases from V and 2 bases from J, with 9 bases between. This CDR3 comprises 14 residues. The CDR3 loop is CASSLARTTDTQYF. Written as DNA, the CDR3 is TGTGCCAGCAGTTTGGCCAGGACCACAGATACGCAGTATTTT.

In its sample, this clone was seen a few times. This sequence joins TRBV18 and TRBJ2-7; D uncertain. The CDR3 has 16 residues. CDR1 and CDR2 (germline): KGHSH, LQKENI. V was clipped by 4 bases and J by 1 base, with 17 bases between them. The CDR3 DNA reads TGTGCCAGCTCACTTCGGACGTCTGAGATATCCTACGAGCAGTACTTC. Its translation: CASSLRTSEISYEQYF.

This clone has only a few counts. The chain employs TRBV23-1 and TRBJ2-1, with TRBD2 matching over 7 bases. TRBV23-1 is identified as an open reading frame with a role that is uncertain. This CDR3 is built from 17 residues. V gave up 4 bases and J gave up 2 bases; unmatched junction bases: 11. This chain's CDR3 is CASSRESGGSPYNEQFF. The CDR3 region has the DNA TGCGCCAGCAGTCGTGAGAGTGGCGGGAGCCCCTACAATGAGCAGTTCTTC.

The chain recombines TRBV5-1 with TRBJ2-3; no reliable D call. The CDR3 has 14 residues. CDR1 is SGHRS and CDR2 is YFSETQ in the germline V gene. Trimming left V 7 bases short and J 2 bases short, with 14 bases between. The CDR3, as DNA: TGCGCCAGCGCCGAGTTGGGCCACACAGATACGCAGTATTTT. Translating gives CASAELGHTDTQYF.

This clone showed up just a few times. The chain recombines TRBV11-2 with TRBJ2-5, with D perhaps matching TRBD2 (6 bases). CDR3 size: 15 residues. V lost 5 bases and J lost 4, with 17 bases in between. Per the germline V gene, CDR1 is SGHAT and CDR2 is FQNNGV. CDR3: CASSVAPPEGETQYF. In DNA, the CDR3 is TGTGCCAGCAGCGTGGCCCCCCCGGAGGGAGAGACCCAGTACTTC.

This chain connects TRBV7-2 to TRBJ2-5; D gene unclear. V lost 5 bases to trimming and J lost 4 bases, with 8 bases between them. The CDR3 is 12 amino acids. Germline-derived CDR1 and CDR2 are SGHTA and FQGNSA. CDR3 DNA sequence: TGTGCCAGCAGCCCCCTTATAGAGACCCAGTACTTC. Translating gives CASSPLIETQYF.

This clone was counted only a few times. The J gene is TRBJ2-3, the V gene TRBV18, with 14 bases that match TRBD2. Germline lookup yields CDR1 KGHSH and CDR2 LQKENI. V lost 3 bases and J lost 2; bases outside the gene matches: 4. The CDR3 is made up of 17 amino acids. The CDR3, as DNA: TGTGCCAGCTCACCGGGGACTAGCGGGAGAAACACAGATACGCAGTATTTT. Encoded protein: CASSPGTSGRNTDTQYF.

V usage is TRBV5-1 and J usage is TRBJ2-3; 8 bases line up with TRBD2. The V segment lost 3 bases and the J segment 0 bases; nucleotides outside the gene matches: 6. Germline CDR1 is SGHRS and CDR2 is YFSETQ. CDR3 size: 16 residues. The CDR3 is CASSSGLGHSTDTQYF. In DNA form, the CDR3 reads TGCGCCAGCAGCTCGGGACTAGGGCACAGCACAGATACGCAGTATTTT.

This clone was recorded a few times. The genes are TRBV28 and TRBJ2-5; 8 bases are shared with TRBD1. V was pared by 6 bases and J by 2 bases, with 11 bases of the junction left unmatched. Per the germline V gene, CDR1 is MDHEN and CDR2 is SYDVKM. The CDR3 consists of 16 residues. CDR3 protein: CASSSPGTGPQETQYF. CDR3 DNA sequence: TGTGCCAGCAGCTCCCCCGGGACAGGACCTCAAGAGACCCAGTACTTC.

V is TRBV29-1 and J is TRBJ1-1; D not resolved. Per germline, CDR1 SQVTM and CDR2 ANQGSEA. The CDR3 contains 13 residues. Trimming shortened V by 4 bases and J by 2 bases, and 11 bases separated the two germline ends. The CDR3 region is CSVGGQQNTEAFF. CDR3 nucleotide sequence: TGCAGCGTTGGTGGGCAGCAAAACACTGAAGCTTTCTTT.

The rearrangement joins TRBV4-1 to TRBJ2-1, with 9 bases aligning to TRBD1. CDR1 and CDR2 (germline): MGHRA, YSYEKL. The CDR3 is made up of 16 amino acids. J was trimmed by 6 bases and V by 0 bases; bases with no gene match: 6. The CDR3 loop is CASSQDPGQGINEQFF. The CDR3 DNA reads TGCGCCAGCAGCCAAGATCCGGGACAGGGAATCAATGAGCAGTTCTTC.

This clone has more than one count but fewer than ten. The V and J genes are TRBV10-3 and TRBJ2-6; D uncertain. The CDR3 runs 14 residues. In germline, CDR1 is ENHRY, CDR2 SYGVKD. The V and J ends lost 10 bases and 2 bases respectively, with 12 bases between them. CDR3 bases: TGTGCCACCCTTCTGGGCACTGGGGCCAACGTCCTGACTTTC. Its translation is CATLLGTGANVLTF.

The rearrangement uses TRBV5-1 and TRBJ2-1; no firm D call. The V end was cut by 0 bases, the J end by 2 bases, with 9 bases between. The germline V gene encodes CDR1 SGHRS and CDR2 YFSETQ. The CDR3 is made up of 15 amino acids. The CDR3 sequence: CASSLVTSTYNEQFF. The CDR3 nucleotides read TGCGCCAGCAGCTTGGTGACTTCTACCTACAATGAGCAGTTCTTC.

This clone was recorded a few times. The rearrangement joins TRBV9 to TRBJ1-1; no clear D gene. Trimming took 4 bases from V and 0 from J, leaving 10 bases between them. CDR3 length: 14 residues. Germline V CDR1 and CDR2: SGDLS, YYNGEE. In nucleotides, the CDR3 is TGTGCCAGCAGCACTCTTCATATGAACACTGAAGCTTTCTTT. This codes for CASSTLHMNTEAFF. The whole variable domain, remainder taken from reference TRBV9 and TRBJ1-1, is DSGVTQTPKHLITATGQRVTLRCSPRSGDLSVYWYQQSLDQGLQFLIQYYNGEERAKGNILERFSAQQFPDLHSELNLSSLELGDSALYFCASSTLHMNTEAFFGQGTRLTVV.

In its sample, this clone was seen a few times. The chain employs TRBV9 and TRBJ2-7; the D gene is possibly TRBD2 (6 bases). Trimming cost V 3 bases and J 12 bases, with 16 bases left between them. Germline lookup yields CDR1 SGDLS and CDR2 YYNGEE. This CDR3 is built from 12 residues. CDR3 coding DNA: TGTGCCAGCAGCGACGACGGGGGAGGTGCGTACTTC. Protein product: CASSDDGGGAYF.

This clone turned up a few times. This specimen includes other DNA sequences encoding the same CDR3. The rearrangement uses TRBV9 and TRBJ2-3, with D unclear. This CDR3 comprises 12 residues. Germline-derived CDR1 and CDR2 are SGDLS and YYNGEE. Trimming took 0 bases from V and 5 from J, leaving 4 bases between them. The CDR3, as DNA: TGTGCCAGCAGCGTAGCGGGAGATACGCAGTATTTT. Encoded protein: CASSVAGDTQYF. The whole variable domain, filled in from reference TRBV9 and TRBJ2-3, reads DSGVTQTPKHLITATGQRVTLRCSPRSGDLSVYWYQQSLDQGLQFLIQYYNGEERAKGNILERFSAQQFPDLHSELNLSSLELGDSALYFCASSVAGDTQYFGPGTRLTVL.

This sequence joins TRBV29-1 and TRBJ2-6; D is undetermined. The CDR3 has 16 amino acids. V was trimmed by 4 bases and J by 0 bases, leaving 13 bases between them. The V gene's germline CDR1 is SQVTM and CDR2 ANQGSEA. The CDR3 loop is CSVVDPPSSGANVLTF. The CDR3 DNA reads as TGCAGCGTTGTCGATCCACCCAGCTCTGGGGCCAACGTCCTGACTTTC.

The genes are TRBV10-3 and TRBJ2-3; perhaps TRBD2 as D (6 bases). Germline lookup yields CDR1 ENHRY and CDR2 SYGVKD. Trimming stripped 9 bases from V and 3 bases from J, with 16 bases between. The CDR3 contains 14 residues. In DNA, the CDR3 is TGTGCCATATCGGCGGGGACGGGGACAGATACGCAGTATTTT. It yields the protein CAISAGTGTDTQYF.

A few counts support this clone. CDR3: CASTPWVANNGDTQYF. In DNA form, the CDR3 reads TGTGCCAGCACCCCCTGGGTAGCTAACAATGGAGATACGCAGTATTTT. This chain connects TRBV7-2 to TRBJ2-3; no clear D gene. The germline V and J ends were trimmed by 7 bases and 5 bases, with 22 bases remaining between them. The germline V gene has CDR1 SGHTA and CDR2 FQGNSA. The CDR3 runs 16 residues.

This clone was observed a few times. This chain connects TRBV10-2 to TRBJ2-1, with 9 nucleotides matching TRBD2. From germline, CDR1 is WSHSY and CDR2 SAAADI. CDR3 length: 15 amino acids. The V segment lost 6 bases and the J segment 0 bases; nucleotides outside the gene matches: 3. The CDR3 is CASSGLASSYNEQFF. The CDR3 region has the DNA TGCGCCAGCAGCGGACTAGCGAGCTCCTACAATGAGCAGTTCTTC.

The chain couples TRBV30 to TRBJ2-7, with D tentatively TRBD1 or TRBD2 (6 bases each). The germline CDR1 and CDR2 sequences are GTSNPN and SVGIG (reference sequence). This CDR3 has 14 amino acids. V was pared by 1 base and J by 5 bases, with 15 bases between. CDR3 sequence (DNA): TGTGCCTGGAGTGACGGGGGCGCGACCCACGAGCAGTACTTC. It is translated as CAWSDGGATHEQYF.

This clone turned up a few times. The rearrangement uses TRBV20-1 and TRBJ2-1; D gene uncertain. This CDR3 is built from 11 residues. Per germline, CDR1 DFQATT and CDR2 SNEGSKA (reference sequence). V was pared by 6 bases and J by 6 bases, with 9 bases between. The CDR3 loop reads CSARLSNEQFF. CDR3 in DNA: TGCAGTGCCCGGTTATCCAATGAGCAGTTCTTC.

The chain couples TRBV27 to TRBJ2-5; 7 bases are a match to TRBD1. The J call may be in error: the DNA end matches TRBJ2-7 better. From germline, CDR1 is MNHEY and CDR2 SMNVEV (reference sequence). The CDR3 length is 15 residues. The CDR3, as DNA: TGTGCCAGCCAAATTGGGACAGCTACATCCTACGAGCAGTACTTC. It is translated as CASQIGTATSYEQYF.

The chain links TRBV30 to TRBJ2-2, with 7 bases that match TRBD2. Trimming cost V 4 bases and J 5 bases; bases outside gene matches: 7. The germline gives CDR1 GTSNPN, CDR2 SVGIG (reference sequence). This CDR3 has 14 residues. The CDR3 protein is CAWNPGAGTGELFF. Written as DNA, the CDR3 is TGTGCCTGGAACCCGGGAGCGGGAACCGGGGAGCTGTTTTTT.

The sample holds a few counts of this clone. This chain links TRBV5-1 with TRBJ2-1, with 13 bases that match TRBD2. The CDR3 spans 16 residues. Germline CDR1 is SGHRS and CDR2 is YFSETQ. The junction had 6 bases not matched to a gene; V was cut back by 5 bases and J by 4 bases. The CDR3: CASSLGTSGVYNEQFF. The CDR3 nucleotides are TGCGCCAGCAGTCTTGGGACTAGCGGGGTATACAATGAGCAGTTCTTC.

This rearrangement joins TRBV29-1 to TRBJ2-3; 8 nucleotides align to TRBD2. This CDR3 region has 14 residues. The germline V gene encodes CDR1 SQVTM and CDR2 ANQGSEA. V dropped 4 bases and J dropped 1; count of bases not matched to a gene: 4. The CDR3, as DNA: TGCAGCGTTGCGACTAGCGTCCGCACAGATACGCAGTATTTT. Translation gives CSVATSVRTDTQYF.

This clone has more than one count but fewer than ten. V is TRBV29-1 and J is TRBJ1-1, with a tentative D call TRBD1 (6 bases). CDR1 is SQVTM and CDR2 is ANQGSEA in the germline V gene. The CDR3 extends over 12 amino acids. Trimming cost V 7 bases and J 2 bases, with 11 bases left between them. The DNA for the CDR3 is TGCAGCGCGGACAGACCTAACACTGAAGCTTTCTTT. It yields the protein CSADRPNTEAFF.